This TCR beta chain was observed in a study of long-term antiretroviral therapy in people with HIV. The study's findings and limits: Therapy changes, viral resistance and ART adherence were not documented in the available data. Against controls, HIV repertoires showed narrower ranges of CDR3 length.

This CDR3 is built from 13 residues. V lost 4 bases to trimming and J lost 3 bases, with 9 bases between them. The germline V gene encodes CDR1 SGHDN and CDR2 FVKESK. A remark on this clone: Its antigen is not known.

The assay, immunoSEQ v3.0, was run at survey level. Repertoires were generated with immunoSEQ multiplex PCR, while TCRdb's copy carries only in-frame clones and drops some. The data hold about 23,000 clones, with over 75% observed a single time. This chain connects TRBV14 to TRBJ1-1; D gene ambiguous. The specimen was unsorted PBMCs, collected 0.3 years after starting antiretroviral therapy. This receptor was obtained from a man aged 45-65 years with HIV. DNA of the CDR3: TGTGCCAGCAGCCCCCGTTTTTACACTGAAGCTTTCTTT. Amino acid sequence: CASSPRFYTEAFF.